The rows below give T cell receptor beta chains drawn from one sample of a study of cytotoxic CD8 clonotypes in ibrutinib-treated CLL. The data were produced by immunoSEQ multiplex PCR, yet TCRdb's version contains in-frame clones alone and is incomplete. The data hold about 300,000 clones, with roughly 71% observed a single time. Sequenced here: PBMCs, sampled after 36 months of ibrutinib treatment. These receptors were collected from a human donor with chronic lymphocytic leukemia. Both conserved end residues are part of each CDR3. Each record gives: CDR3 DNA, CDR3 protein, V gene, D gene, clone size, J gene. The D gene is left open where the match is weak. Clone size is shown for a subset of rows, as once, few, many or a class of expanded clone.

CDR3 DNA: TGCGCCAGCAGCCACCCGTTCCCCCCCTACGAGCAGTACTTC
CDR3 protein: CASSHPFPPYEQYF
V gene: TRBV4-1
D gene: NA
clone size: NA
J gene: TRBJ2-7

CDR3 DNA: TGTGCCAGCAGCTCCGACGGGCAGGGTAATTATTTT
CDR3 protein: CASSSDGQGNYF
V gene: TRBV7-9
D gene: NA
clone size: NA
J gene: TRBJ2-3

CDR3 DNA: TGTGCCACCAGCAGAGACGCGGGAGGGAGGTACGAGCAGTACTTC
CDR3 protein: CATSRDAGGRYEQYF
V gene: TRBV15
D gene: TRBD2
clone size: NA
J gene: TRBJ2-7

CDR3 DNA: TGTGCCAGCAGCGTAGGGGGCTTAATGCAAGAGACCCAGTACTTC
CDR3 protein: CASSVGGLMQETQYF
V gene: TRBV9
D gene: NA
clone size: NA
J gene: TRBJ2-5

CDR3 DNA: TGTGCCAGCAGCCTCCGCCAACAGGGGGGACCCTACGAGCAGTACTTC
CDR3 protein: CASSLRQQGGPYEQYF
V gene: TRBV13
D gene: TRBD1
clone size: NA
J gene: TRBJ2-7

CDR3 DNA: TGTGCCAGCAGCCCAGCTAATGGCTACGGCTACACCTTC
CDR3 protein: CASSPANGYGYTF
V gene: TRBV7-6
D gene: NA
clone size: NA
J gene: TRBJ1-2

CDR3 DNA: TGTGCCAGCTCACCCCCAGGCAAGGGCGATGAGCAGTTCTTC
CDR3 protein: CASSPPGKGDEQFF
V gene: TRBV18
D gene: NA
clone size: NA
J gene: TRBJ2-1

CDR3 DNA: TGTGCCAGCAGTTACTCGATCCAGGGATCCTACGAGCAGTACTTC
CDR3 protein: CASSYSIQGSYEQYF
V gene: TRBV6-6
D gene: NA
clone size: NA
J gene: TRBJ2-7

CDR3 DNA: TGTGCCAGCAGCTTAGGGGGGCAAGGGACCCAGTACTTC
CDR3 protein: CASSLGGQGTQYF
V gene: TRBV13
D gene: NA
clone size: NA
J gene: TRBJ2-5

CDR3 DNA: TGTGCCACCCAAGATGAGCAGTTCTTC
CDR3 protein: CATQDEQFF
V gene: TRBV7-9
D gene: NA
clone size: few
J gene: TRBJ2-1

CDR3 DNA: TGTGCCAGCAGTTTTTCTTCGTGGGTCGGAAACTATGGCTACACCTTC
CDR3 protein: CASSFSSWVGNYGYTF
V gene: TRBV28
D gene: NA
clone size: NA
J gene: TRBJ1-2

CDR3 DNA: TGTGCCAGCAGTGAAGCGGGGACAGGAAACCAAGAGACCCAGTACTTC
CDR3 protein: CASSEAGTGNQETQYF
V gene: TRBV2
D gene: TRBD1
clone size: once
J gene: TRBJ2-5

CDR3 DNA: TGCGCCAGCAGCCCGACGGGACAGGTTTATGGGGAGCTGTTTTTT
CDR3 protein: CASSPTGQVYGELFF
V gene: TRBV5-1
D gene: TRBD1
clone size: NA
J gene: TRBJ2-2

CDR3 DNA: TGTGCCAGCAGCGGGGACAGCGCATACAATGAGCAGTTCTTC
CDR3 protein: CASSGDSAYNEQFF
V gene: TRBV9
D gene: TRBD1
clone size: NA
J gene: TRBJ2-1

CDR3 DNA: TGTGCCAGCAGATCCGGGACAGCCTTACCGAATGAGCAGTTCTTC
CDR3 protein: CASRSGTALPNEQFF
V gene: TRBV6-5
D gene: TRBD1
clone size: NA
J gene: TRBJ2-1

CDR3 DNA: TGTGCCAGCAGCTACCGGGGACAGGGGACTGGCTACACCTTC
CDR3 protein: CASSYRGQGTGYTF
V gene: TRBV5-5
D gene: TRBD1
clone size: NA
J gene: TRBJ1-2

CDR3 DNA: TGTGCCAGCAGTCGGGACAGGGGATCACCCCTCCACTTT
CDR3 protein: CASSRDRGSPLHF
V gene: TRBV2
D gene: TRBD1
clone size: few
J gene: TRBJ1-6

CDR3 DNA: TGTGCCAGCAGCTCAGGGGTCTCCGGGGCCAACGTCCTGACTTTC
CDR3 protein: CASSSGVSGANVLTF
V gene: TRBV7-9
D gene: NA
clone size: NA
J gene: TRBJ2-6

CDR3 DNA: TGTGCCAGCAGTTTAATCCAGGGGGCCGGGGAGCTGTTTTTT
CDR3 protein: CASSLIQGAGELFF
V gene: TRBV27
D gene: TRBD1
clone size: NA
J gene: TRBJ2-2

CDR3 DNA: TGCGCCAGCAGCCAAGAACGGGCTACGGATGGCTACACCTTC
CDR3 protein: CASSQERATDGYTF
V gene: TRBV4-1
D gene: NA
clone size: NA
J gene: TRBJ1-2

CDR3 DNA: TGTGCCAGCAGCTTGGCGGGACAGGATTTGGATTCACCCCTCCACTTT
CDR3 protein: CASSLAGQDLDSPLHF
V gene: TRBV5-6
D gene: TRBD1
clone size: few
J gene: TRBJ1-6

CDR3 DNA: TGCGCCAGCAGCTCTTGGACTAGCGGGAGTACGGGGCCAGATACGCAGTATTTT
CDR3 protein: CASSSWTSGSTGPDTQYF
V gene: TRBV5-1
D gene: TRBD2
clone size: few
J gene: TRBJ2-3

CDR3 DNA: TGTGCCAGCAGCTTCCCCACGGGAAGGGGGTCCTACAATGAGCAGTTCTTC
CDR3 protein: CASSFPTGRGSYNEQFF
V gene: TRBV5-4
D gene: NA
clone size: NA
J gene: TRBJ2-1

CDR3 DNA: TGTGCCAGCAGCGGACAGGTCGGCTATGGCTACACCTTC
CDR3 protein: CASSGQVGYGYTF
V gene: TRBV6-4
D gene: TRBD1
clone size: NA
J gene: TRBJ1-2

CDR3 DNA: TGCAGCACCGGGGGGACCGCTGTCTTT
CDR3 protein: CSTGGTAVF
V gene: TRBV29-1
D gene: NA
clone size: few
J gene: TRBJ1-1

CDR3 DNA: TGTGCCAGCTCTAGCGGGAGCCTCCACGAGCAGTACTTC
CDR3 protein: CASSSGSLHEQYF
V gene: TRBV28
D gene: TRBD2
clone size: few
J gene: TRBJ2-7

CDR3 DNA: TGCAGTCAACAAGCGGGAGGAGGGTCAGATACGCAGTATTTT
CDR3 protein: CSQQAGGGSDTQYF
V gene: TRBV29-1
D gene: TRBD2
clone size: NA
J gene: TRBJ2-3

CDR3 DNA: TGTGCCAGCAGCTTATCAGGCGGGTCCACCGGGGAGCTGTTTTTT
CDR3 protein: CASSLSGGSTGELFF
V gene: TRBV7-3
D gene: NA
clone size: few
J gene: TRBJ2-2

CDR3 DNA: TGCAGCGTTGAAGATCGTGAGGGGGCTCGCAATCAGCCCCAGCATTTT
CDR3 protein: CSVEDREGARNQPQHF
V gene: TRBV29-1
D gene: TRBD1
clone size: NA
J gene: TRBJ1-5

CDR3 DNA: TGCGCCAGCAGCCCCAGCTCCTATAATTCACCCCTCCACTTT
CDR3 protein: CASSPSSYNSPLHF
V gene: TRBV5-1
D gene: NA
clone size: few
J gene: TRBJ1-6

CDR3 DNA: TGCAGCGTTGAAGGAGACAGGGAAACCTACGAGCAGTACTTC
CDR3 protein: CSVEGDRETYEQYF
V gene: TRBV29-1
D gene: TRBD1
clone size: NA
J gene: TRBJ2-7

CDR3 DNA: TGCGCCAGCAGCCAAGATTGGAGCGGGAGGTTAGATGAGCAGTTCTTC
CDR3 protein: CASSQDWSGRLDEQFF
V gene: TRBV4-3
D gene: TRBD2
clone size: once
J gene: TRBJ2-1

CDR3 DNA: TGTGCCAGTAGTATGAACCCCGGGGTCAATGAGCAGTTCTTC
CDR3 protein: CASSMNPGVNEQFF
V gene: TRBV19
D gene: NA
clone size: NA
J gene: TRBJ2-1

CDR3 DNA: TGTGCCAGCAGCTTAGAAGGCTTCGATCAGCCCCAGCATTTT
CDR3 protein: CASSLEGFDQPQHF
V gene: TRBV7-8
D gene: NA
clone size: NA
J gene: TRBJ1-5

CDR3 DNA: TGTGCCAGCAGTACCGGACCGCCTTTCTATGGCTACACCTTC
CDR3 protein: CASSTGPPFYGYTF
V gene: TRBV6-5
D gene: NA
clone size: few
J gene: TRBJ1-2

CDR3 DNA: TGTGCCACCAGCAGAGGGGGGGCTGCTGGTGAAAAACTGTTTTTT
CDR3 protein: CATSRGGAAGEKLFF
V gene: TRBV15
D gene: NA
clone size: few
J gene: TRBJ1-4

CDR3 DNA: TGTGCCAGGACCCAGGGGATTCCCTATGGCTACACCTTC
CDR3 protein: CARTQGIPYGYTF
V gene: TRBV2
D gene: NA
clone size: NA
J gene: TRBJ1-2

CDR3 DNA: TGTGCCAGTAGTATAGGCCGGTACAATGAGCAGTTCTTC
CDR3 protein: CASSIGRYNEQFF
V gene: TRBV19
D gene: NA
clone size: NA
J gene: TRBJ2-1

CDR3 DNA: TGTGCCATTCCAGGTGGTCACACTGAAGCTTTCTTT
CDR3 protein: CAIPGGHTEAFF
V gene: TRBV5-4
D gene: NA
clone size: NA
J gene: TRBJ1-1

CDR3 DNA: TGTGCCAGCAGCTCCCTTGCGGGGAGCACAGATACGCAGTATTTT
CDR3 protein: CASSSLAGSTDTQYF
V gene: TRBV7-3
D gene: NA
clone size: few
J gene: TRBJ2-3

CDR3 DNA: TGTGCCAGCAGCTTAGGACTAGATAACACAGATACGCAGTATTTT
CDR3 protein: CASSLGLDNTDTQYF
V gene: TRBV7-3
D gene: TRBD2
clone size: few
J gene: TRBJ2-3

CDR3 DNA: TGTGCCAGCAGTTCGGACAGGGGGCAAGAGACCCAGTACTTC
CDR3 protein: CASSSDRGQETQYF
V gene: TRBV2
D gene: TRBD1
clone size: NA
J gene: TRBJ2-5

CDR3 DNA: TGTGCCAGCAGCTTAGTTGGTCTTACGCGGGATACGCAGTATTTT
CDR3 protein: CASSLVGLTRDTQYF
V gene: TRBV7-9
D gene: NA
clone size: NA
J gene: TRBJ2-3

CDR3 DNA: TGTGCCATCAGTTCGACGAAAACTGGAAACACCATATATTTT
CDR3 protein: CAISSTKTGNTIYF
V gene: TRBV10-3
D gene: NA
clone size: few
J gene: TRBJ1-3

CDR3 DNA: TGTGCCAGCAGTGTTAAACCTACAGGCCGAGCTAACTATGGCTACACCTTC
CDR3 protein: CASSVKPTGRANYGYTF
V gene: TRBV2
D gene: NA
clone size: NA
J gene: TRBJ1-2

CDR3 DNA: TGCGCCAGCAGCTTGGGCACGACCCTTTTGGGCACCGGGGAGCTGTTTTTT
CDR3 protein: CASSLGTTLLGTGELFF
V gene: TRBV5-1
D gene: NA
clone size: NA
J gene: TRBJ2-2

CDR3 DNA: TGTGCCAGCAGTTACTCGAGGGACAGGGGTGAAAAACTGTTTTTT
CDR3 protein: CASSYSRDRGEKLFF
V gene: TRBV6-6
D gene: TRBD1
clone size: once
J gene: TRBJ1-4

CDR3 DNA: TGTGCCAGCAGCCTGTTAGCGGGAGGGTGGGCTTACAATGAGCAGTTCTTC
CDR3 protein: CASSLLAGGWAYNEQFF
V gene: TRBV7-2
D gene: TRBD2
clone size: NA
J gene: TRBJ2-1